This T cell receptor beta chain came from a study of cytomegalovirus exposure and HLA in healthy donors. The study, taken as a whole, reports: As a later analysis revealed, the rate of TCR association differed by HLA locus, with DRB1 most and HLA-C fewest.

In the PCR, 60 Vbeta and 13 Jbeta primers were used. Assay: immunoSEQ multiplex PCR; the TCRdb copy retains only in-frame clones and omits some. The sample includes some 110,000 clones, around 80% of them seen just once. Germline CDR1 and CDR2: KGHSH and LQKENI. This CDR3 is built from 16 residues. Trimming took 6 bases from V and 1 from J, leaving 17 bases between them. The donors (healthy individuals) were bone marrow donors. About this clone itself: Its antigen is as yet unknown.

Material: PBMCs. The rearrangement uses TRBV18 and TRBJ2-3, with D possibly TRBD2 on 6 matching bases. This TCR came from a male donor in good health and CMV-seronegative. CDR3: CASSPGLSGGTDTQYF. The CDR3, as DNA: TGTGCCAGCTCGCCGGGACTTTCCGGTGGCACAGATACGCAGTATTTT.